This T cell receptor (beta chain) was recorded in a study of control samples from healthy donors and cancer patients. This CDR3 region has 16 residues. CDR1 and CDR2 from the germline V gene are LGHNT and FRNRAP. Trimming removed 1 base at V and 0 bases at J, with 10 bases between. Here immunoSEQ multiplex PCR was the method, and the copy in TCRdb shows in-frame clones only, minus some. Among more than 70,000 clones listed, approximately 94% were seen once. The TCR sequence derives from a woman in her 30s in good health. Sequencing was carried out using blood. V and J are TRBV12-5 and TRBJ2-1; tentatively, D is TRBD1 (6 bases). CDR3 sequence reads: CASGLGGRGSYNEQFF. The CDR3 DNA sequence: TGTGCTAGTGGTTTGGGGGGCAGGGGCTCCTACAATGAGCAGTTCTTC.